This entry is about one T cell receptor (beta chain). From germline, CDR1 is SGHAT and CDR2 FQNNGV. V was clipped by 7 bases and J by 0 bases, with 13 bases between them. This CDR3 region has 16 residues. The source of the sample is a study of Tregs in tolerant kidney transplant recipients. Generated by immunoSEQ multiplex PCR, the TCRdb table keeps only in-frame clones and is missing some. This table has about 110,000 clones, roughly 90% appearing once. The chain couples TRBV11-2 to TRBJ2-6; possible D gene TRBD1, 5 bases. The sample in question was CD4+ T cells from blood, obtained before the transplant. The TCR comes from a human donor who received a combined kidney and bone marrow transplant. This CDR3 reads CASTWGLGSGANVLTF. The CDR3 bases are TGTGCCAGCACTTGGGGCCTTGGCTCTGGGGCCAACGTCCTGACTTTC. The whole variable domain, filled in from reference TRBV11-2 and TRBJ2-6, reads EAGVAQSPRYKIIEKRQSVAFWCNPISGHATLYWYQQILGQGPKLLIQFQNNGVVDDSQLPKDRFSAERLKGVDSTLKIQPAKLEDSAVYLCASTWGLGSGANVLTFGAGSRLTVL.